This T cell receptor beta chain comes out of a study of T cells in women clearing cervical HPV infection (dated by TCRdb to 2016 to 2019). Study-wide context: Cases were roughly 24 women with histologically confirmed HPV16-related CIN3 or worse, including a couple of invasive cancers. Controls were 25 women whose single incident HPV16 infection cleared within 12 months without precancer or cancer developing. Blood from cases was collected at the visit where the lesion was first found, while blood from controls was collected once the infection could no longer be detected. For cases, the median interval between lesion detection and blood sampling was roughly 150 days, with an interquartile range of roughly 85 to 210 days. Since only a few of the women had HLA typing available, the possibility that HLA type was acting as a confounder could not be ruled out. Nested within Costa Rica's Guanacaste HPV Natural History Study, an exploratory proof-of-principle case-control study compared TCR repertoires across cervical HPV16 outcomes. Cases and controls were matched on year of sample collection and on age within five years. Cases had a median age of almost 35 years and controls had a median age of 38, with no significant differences in baseline characteristics. In the parent cohort, some 10,000 women aged 18 or older were enrolled in Guanacaste, Costa Rica, during 1993 to 1994 and were followed for seven years. As quality controls, five blinded duplicates were added to each group, bringing the total to about 60 samples made up of some 50 participants and 10 replicates. Study-level results and caveats: Random forest classifiers that combined richness and V gene abundances separated cases from controls with an estimated AUC of around 0.84. Because the number of T cells per sample was unknown, the richness differences could reflect varying T-cell content rather than repertoire biology. Cases had lower TRBV6-7 relative abundance than controls (about 0.1% versus 0.15%; Bonferroni P = 0.0008). CIN3+ cases had significantly higher TCR repertoire richness than controls across sequencing depths, but evenness did not differ between the groups. The cross-sectional design could not show whether the associations came before the infection or were a result of it, and neither effector/memory subsets nor HPV-specific T cells were isolated.

The CDR3 contains 14 residues, cysteine and phenylalanine counted. Part of the CDR3 DNA is given, 33 bases translated from base 1. The germline V gene (reference sequence) gives CDR1 as DFQATT and CDR2 as SNEGSKA. As for this clone: The antigen it recognizes is unknown. The read halts 3 residues ahead of the CDR3 end, with the missing end drawn from the germline J gene.

Every participant had a single incident cervical HPV16 infection, and prevalent HPV16 infections were excluded. Cervical HPV DNA was detected with MY09/MY11 PCR, and genotyping was done with dot-blot hybridization. More than 14 mL of heparinized blood was centrifuged, after which the buffy coat was aliquoted, frozen at -30 degrees C, and then stored at -80 degrees C. QIAGEN kits were used to extract genomic DNA from the buffy coat specimens. Using the immunoSEQ assay, multiplex PCR amplified TCR beta CDR3 regions from an average of approximately 1,200 ng of genomic DNA per sample. The assay corrected primer bias using a complete synthetic TCR repertoire to establish an amplification baseline. The amplicons were sequenced using the Illumina platform. The paper's data handling went like this. Sequences were error-corrected by clustering with frequency ratios and a modified nearest-neighbor algorithm and were then analyzed in the immunoSEQ Analyzer with IMGT gene definitions. At each rarefaction depth, TCR richness and evenness were averaged across 20 rarefaction repeats, and samples with fewer sequences than that depth were excluded. Wilcoxon rank sum tests with FDR correction were used to compare V, D and J gene relative abundances between the groups. For the blinded duplicates, the intraclass correlation was roughly 96% for TCR richness and averaged 76.4% across more than 60 gene segments. The source is immuneACCESS, and TCRdb retained only in-frame sequences with V and J called. Part of the clones is not carried over; for the studies checked, unresolved V genes explain less than half of this, and the remainder is unexplained. V and J calls and clone size are those listed in that table; D and trimming were worked out from the DNA. The record for this sample contains around 31,000 clones. The ten largest clones represent about 8.1% of the sample.

Sequenced input: blood buffy coat. Rearrangement joined TRBV20-1 to TRBJ2-4, with TRBD1 matching 10 junction bases. This TCR came from a woman aged 18-70 years with a cervical HPV16 infection that either progressed to CIN3+ or cleared (not recorded which). The CDR3 region reads CSADRTGGRETQYF. The covered CDR3 bases are TGCAGTGCTGACAGGACAGGGGGAAGGGAGACT.